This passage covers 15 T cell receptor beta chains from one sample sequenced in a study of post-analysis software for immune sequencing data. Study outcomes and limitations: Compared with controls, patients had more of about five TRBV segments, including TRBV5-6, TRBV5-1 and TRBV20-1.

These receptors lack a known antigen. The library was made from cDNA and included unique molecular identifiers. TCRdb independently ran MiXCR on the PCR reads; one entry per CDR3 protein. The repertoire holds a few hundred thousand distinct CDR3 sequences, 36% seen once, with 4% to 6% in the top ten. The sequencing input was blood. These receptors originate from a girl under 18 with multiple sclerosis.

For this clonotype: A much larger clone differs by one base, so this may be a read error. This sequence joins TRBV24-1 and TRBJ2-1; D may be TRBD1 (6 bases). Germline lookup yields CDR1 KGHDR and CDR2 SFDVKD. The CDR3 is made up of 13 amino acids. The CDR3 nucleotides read TGTGCCACCAGTGATTCGACAGGTAATGGGCAGTTCTTC. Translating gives CATSDSTGNGQFF.

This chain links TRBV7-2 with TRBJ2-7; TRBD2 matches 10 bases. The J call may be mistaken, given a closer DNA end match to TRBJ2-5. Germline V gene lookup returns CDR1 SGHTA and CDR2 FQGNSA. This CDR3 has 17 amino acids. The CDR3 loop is CASSLVQSGGASETQYF. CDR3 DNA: TGTGCCAGCAGCTTAGTCCAGAGCGGGGGGGCCTCAGAGACCCAGTACTTC.

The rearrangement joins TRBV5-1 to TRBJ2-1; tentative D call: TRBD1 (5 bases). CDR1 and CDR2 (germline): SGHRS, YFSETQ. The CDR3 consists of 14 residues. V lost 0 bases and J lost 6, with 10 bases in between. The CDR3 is CASSLGGASNEQFF. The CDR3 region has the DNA TGCGCCAGCAGCTTGGGGGGCGCCAGCAATGAGCAGTTCTTC.

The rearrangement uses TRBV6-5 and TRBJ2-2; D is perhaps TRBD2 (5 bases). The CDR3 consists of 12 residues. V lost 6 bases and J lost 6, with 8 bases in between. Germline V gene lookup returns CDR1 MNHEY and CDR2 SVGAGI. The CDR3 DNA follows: TGTGCCAGCAGCAGAGCGGCCGGGGAGCTGTTTTTT. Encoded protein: CASSRAAGELFF.

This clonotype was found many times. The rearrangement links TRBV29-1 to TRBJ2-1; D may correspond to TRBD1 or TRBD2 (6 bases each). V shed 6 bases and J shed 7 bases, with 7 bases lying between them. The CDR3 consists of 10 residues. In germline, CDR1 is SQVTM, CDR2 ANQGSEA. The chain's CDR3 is CSVGGNEQFF. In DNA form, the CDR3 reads TGCAGCGTAGGGGGGAATGAGCAGTTCTTC.

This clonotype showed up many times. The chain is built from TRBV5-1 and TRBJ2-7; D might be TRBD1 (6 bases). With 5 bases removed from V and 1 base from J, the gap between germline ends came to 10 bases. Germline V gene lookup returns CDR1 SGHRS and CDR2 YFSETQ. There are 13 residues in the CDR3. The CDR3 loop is CASSWDKSYEQYF. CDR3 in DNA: TGCGCCAGCAGTTGGGACAAGTCCTACGAGCAGTACTTC.

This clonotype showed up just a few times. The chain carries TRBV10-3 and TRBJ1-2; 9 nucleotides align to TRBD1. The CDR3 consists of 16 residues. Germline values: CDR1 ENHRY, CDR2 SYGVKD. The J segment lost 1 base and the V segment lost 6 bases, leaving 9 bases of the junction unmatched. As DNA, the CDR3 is TGTGCCATCAGGTCTCCACGACAGGGGGGTAACTATGGCTACACCTTC. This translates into CAIRSPRQGGNYGYTF.

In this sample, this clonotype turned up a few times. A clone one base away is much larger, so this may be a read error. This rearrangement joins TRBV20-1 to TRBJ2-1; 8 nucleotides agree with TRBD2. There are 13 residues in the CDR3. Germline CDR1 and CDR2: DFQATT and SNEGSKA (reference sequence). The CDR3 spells CSASPAGGIERFF. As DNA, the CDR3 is TGCAGTGCTAGTCCCGCGGGAGGTATTGAGCGGTTCTTC.

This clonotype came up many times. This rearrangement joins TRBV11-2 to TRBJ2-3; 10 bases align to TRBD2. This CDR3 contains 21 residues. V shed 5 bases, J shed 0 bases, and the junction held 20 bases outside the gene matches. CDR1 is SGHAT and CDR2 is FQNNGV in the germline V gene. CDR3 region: CASSRGLGGGLARISTDTQYF. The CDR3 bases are TGTGCCAGCAGCCGGGGTCTCGGGGGGGGACTAGCGAGAATTAGCACAGATACGCAGTATTTT.

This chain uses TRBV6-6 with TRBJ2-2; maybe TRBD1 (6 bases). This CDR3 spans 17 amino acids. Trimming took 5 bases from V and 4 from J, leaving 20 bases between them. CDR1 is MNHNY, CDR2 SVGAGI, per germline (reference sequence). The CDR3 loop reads CASSRGEGVTGTGELFF. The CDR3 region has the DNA TGTGCCAGCAGTAGGGGTGAGGGGGTTACTGGCACCGGGGAGCTGTTTTTT.

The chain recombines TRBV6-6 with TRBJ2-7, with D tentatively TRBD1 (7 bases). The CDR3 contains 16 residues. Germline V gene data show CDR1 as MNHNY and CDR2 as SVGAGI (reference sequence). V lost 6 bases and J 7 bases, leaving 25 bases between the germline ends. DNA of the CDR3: TGTGCCAGCAGCCCCGCGGAGGGGGCCCCCTACAATGAGCAGTACTTC. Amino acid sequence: CASSPAEGAPYNEQYF.

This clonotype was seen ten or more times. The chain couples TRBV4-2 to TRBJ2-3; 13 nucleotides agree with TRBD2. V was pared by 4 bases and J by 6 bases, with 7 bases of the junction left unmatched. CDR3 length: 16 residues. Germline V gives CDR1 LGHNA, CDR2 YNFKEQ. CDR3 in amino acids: CASSPGLAGAQDTQYF. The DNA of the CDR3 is TGTGCCAGCAGCCCCGGACTAGCGGGAGCTCAGGATACGCAGTATTTT.

The CDR3 nucleotides read TGCAGTGCTAGGTTGGGTCTAGCGGAGACCCAGTACTTC. It encodes CSARLGLAETQYF. The chain links TRBV20-1 to TRBJ2-7; D perhaps matches TRBD2 (6 bases). The J call may not be correct, given that the DNA end is closer to TRBJ2-5. CDR3 length equals 13 residues. Germline CDR1 and CDR2: DFQATT and SNEGSKA (reference sequence).

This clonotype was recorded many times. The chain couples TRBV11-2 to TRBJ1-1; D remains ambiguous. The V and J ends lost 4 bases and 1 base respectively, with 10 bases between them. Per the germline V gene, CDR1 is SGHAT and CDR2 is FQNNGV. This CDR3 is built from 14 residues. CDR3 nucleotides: TGTGCCAGCAGCTCCGGACCGCAGAACACTGAAGCTTTCTTT. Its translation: CASSSGPQNTEAFF.

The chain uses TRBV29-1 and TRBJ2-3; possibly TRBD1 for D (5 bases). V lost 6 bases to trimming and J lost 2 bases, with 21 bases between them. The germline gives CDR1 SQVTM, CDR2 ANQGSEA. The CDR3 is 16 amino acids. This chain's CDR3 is CSVDKQQAAHTDTQYF. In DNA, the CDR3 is TGCAGCGTCGACAAGCAACAGGCGGCCCACACAGATACGCAGTATTTT.